These T cell receptor beta chains were read from a single sample in a study of blood T cell repertoires in COVID-19. Clones were read by immunoSEQ multiplex PCR, and TCRdb kept only the in-frame ones, dropping some. The data contain fewer than 200,000 clones, 88% of them seen just once; the ten biggest clones take up around 24%. Sequencing was done on a sample of peripheral blood. The receptor set was obtained from a man in his sixties with acute or convalescent COVID-19. Both conserved end residues are part of each CDR3. A D gene is named only where the DNA matches it firmly. The size field is filled for only some rows; it gives once, few, many or a size class.

size	J	D	V	DNA	CDR3
.	TRBJ1-1	TRBD1	TRBV27	TGTGCCAGCAGTTCGTCCCGGGACAGGGGAAGCACTGAAGCTTTCTTT	CASSSSRDRGSTEAFF
.	TRBJ2-5	TRBD2	TRBV2	TGTGCCAGCAGTGTGGGACTAGCGGGGGGGCCGAAGACCCAGTACTTC	CASSVGLAGGPKTQYF
.	TRBJ1-4	.	TRBV15	TGTGCCACCAGCAGAGGGATGAGAGGTGAAAAACTGTTTTTT	CATSRGMRGEKLFF
.	TRBJ1-1	TRBD1	TRBV5-1	TGCGCCAGCAGCTTGACAGGGGCGGGCACTGAAGCTTTCTTT	CASSLTGAGTEAFF
.	TRBJ2-7	TRBD1	TRBV6-2/TRBV6-3	TGTGCCAGCAGCTCCGGGACAGGCCGTTACTACGAGCAGTACTTC	CASSSGTGRYYEQYF
.	TRBJ1-1	.	TRBV30	TGTGCCTGGAGTGTTGGTAGCTCGGGGGAAGCTTTCTTT	CAWSVGSSGEAFF
.	TRBJ2-7	.	TRBV19	TGTGCCAGTAGTGCCGTACTAGATTCGGATTACGAGCAGTACTTC	CASSAVLDSDYEQYF
.	TRBJ1-1	.	TRBV6-2/TRBV6-3	TGTGCCAGCAGTTACGGAACCCGCAGGGCTTTCTTT	CASSYGTRRAFF
.	TRBJ1-5	.	TRBV29-1	TGCAGCTTCCGGGTGGATAATCAGCCCCAGCATTTT	CSFRVDNQPQHF
.	TRBJ1-6	.	TRBV5-4	TGTGCCAGCAGCTTGGACAGGAATTCACCCCTCCACTTT	CASSLDRNSPLHF
.	TRBJ1-5	TRBD1	TRBV29-1	TGCAGCGTCGGGGACAGGGGAAGTCAGCCCCAGCATTTT	CSVGDRGSQPQHF
.	TRBJ2-2	.	TRBV9	TGTGCCAGCAGCGTAGACGAGGGCACCACCGGGGAGCTGTTTTTT	CASSVDEGTTGELFF
.	TRBJ2-2	.	TRBV5-4	TGTGCCAGCAGCTTTGGGGGCCGGAACACCGGGGAGCTGTTTTTT	CASSFGGRNTGELFF
few	TRBJ2-2	TRBD2	TRBV24-1	TGTGCCACCAGCCCCGGGACTAGCGGGAGACCCCCCGGGGAGCTGTTTTTT	CATSPGTSGRPPGELFF
.	TRBJ2-7	.	TRBV7-2	TGTGCCAGCAGCTCTAGTGGACAGATCTACGAGCAGTACTTC	CASSSSGQIYEQYF
.	TRBJ2-3	.	TRBV3-1/TRBV3-2	TGTGCCAGCAGCCAAGGACTGCCTGCCCTCACAGATACGCAGTATTTT	CASSQGLPALTDTQYF
.	TRBJ2-2	.	TRBV19	TGTGCCAGTAGTATGGGACAAACGAACACCGGGGAGCTGTTTTTT	CASSMGQTNTGELFF
.	TRBJ1-5	.	TRBV19	TGTGCCAGTAGTATAACCCACGGGAGCAATCAGCCCCAGCATTTT	CASSITHGSNQPQHF
.	TRBJ2-3	.	TRBV7-9	TGTGCCAGCAGCGCTATAACAGGGATGTCGATCACAGATACGCAGTATTTT	CASSAITGMSITDTQYF
.	TRBJ2-1	.	TRBV14	TGTGCCAGCAGCCTACAAAGACTGAGGACTTCCTACAATGAGCAGTTCTTC	CASSLQRLRTSYNEQFF
.	TRBJ1-2	.	TRBV6-5	TGTGCCAGCACCCCGCGGGGTTATGGCTACACCTTC	CASTPRGYGYTF
.	TRBJ1-1	.	TRBV11-3	TGTGCCAGCAGCCCAGGGATAAACACTGAAGCTTTCTTT	CASSPGINTEAFF
.	TRBJ2-5	.	TRBV7-8	TGTGCCAGCAGCATACGCCTTCCAGGGTACCAAGAGACCCAGTACTTC	CASSIRLPGYQETQYF
.	TRBJ1-1	TRBD1	TRBV3-1/TRBV3-2	TGTGCCAGCACCGGGACAGCGAACACTGAAGCTTTCTTT	CASTGTANTEAFF
once	TRBJ1-2	.	TRBV5-1	TGCGCCAGCAGCGAGAGAGAACTCTATGGCTACACCTTC	CASSERELYGYTF
.	TRBJ2-1	TRBD1	TRBV10-3	TGTGCCATCAGTGCCCCGGGACAGGGGAGGGATGAGCAGTTCTTC	CAISAPGQGRDEQFF
.	TRBJ2-5	.	TRBV27	TGTGCCAGCGGAAGGGGGAAGGAGACCCAGTACTTC	CASGRGKETQYF
.	TRBJ1-1	TRBD1	TRBV11-3	TGTGCCAGCAGCTCCGGGGACAGACTACTGAACACTGAAGCTTTCTTT	CASSSGDRLLNTEAFF
.	TRBJ1-1	.	TRBV11-2	TGTGCCAGCAGCGTAGGAGGCGGGACTTACGAAGCTTTCTTT	CASSVGGGTYEAFF
.	TRBJ1-1	TRBD1	TRBV18	TGTGCCAGCTCAACGGGACAGGGGGTAGAAGCTTTCTTT	CASSTGQGVEAFF
.	TRBJ2-1	.	TRBV9	TGTGCCAGCAGTTTATCCAGCGGGCTTTACAATGAGCAGTTCTTC	CASSLSSGLYNEQFF
.	TRBJ2-2	TRBD2	TRBV5-5	TGTGCCAGCAGCTTGTGGCTAGCGGGTGGCGGGGAGCTGTTTTTT	CASSLWLAGGGELFF
.	TRBJ1-5	TRBD1	TRBV19	TGTGCCAGTAGTCTAGGACAGGGCAATCAGCCCCAGCATTTT	CASSLGQGNQPQHF
.	TRBJ1-4	.	TRBV3-1/TRBV3-2	TGTGCCAGCAGCCAAGATAGGGGGAGTGAAAAACTGTTTTTT	CASSQDRGSEKLFF
.	TRBJ1-5	.	TRBV30	TGTGCCTGGTCCGGGTCAAGCAATCAGCCCCAGCATTTT	CAWSGSSNQPQHF
.	TRBJ1-6	TRBD1	TRBV9	TGTGCCAGCAGCGTAGGACAGGGATTAACGCCCCTCCACTTT	CASSVGQGLTPLHF
.	TRBJ2-1	TRBD1	TRBV7-2	TGTGCCAGCAGCCCTATTAGGGGGCGGGATGAGCAGTTCTTC	CASSPIRGRDEQFF
.	TRBJ2-5	.	TRBV7-3	TGTGCCAGCAGCTTAATCAGCGGAGAGACCCAGTACTTC	CASSLISGETQYF
.	TRBJ1-4	.	TRBV6-5	TGTGCCAGCAGTCGAAAAGACAGGCCTAATGAAAAACTGTTTTTT	CASSRKDRPNEKLFF
.	TRBJ2-7	TRBD1	TRBV24-1	TGTGCCACCAGTGATTCAGGGGGCCCCCACGAGCAGTACTTC	CATSDSGGPHEQYF